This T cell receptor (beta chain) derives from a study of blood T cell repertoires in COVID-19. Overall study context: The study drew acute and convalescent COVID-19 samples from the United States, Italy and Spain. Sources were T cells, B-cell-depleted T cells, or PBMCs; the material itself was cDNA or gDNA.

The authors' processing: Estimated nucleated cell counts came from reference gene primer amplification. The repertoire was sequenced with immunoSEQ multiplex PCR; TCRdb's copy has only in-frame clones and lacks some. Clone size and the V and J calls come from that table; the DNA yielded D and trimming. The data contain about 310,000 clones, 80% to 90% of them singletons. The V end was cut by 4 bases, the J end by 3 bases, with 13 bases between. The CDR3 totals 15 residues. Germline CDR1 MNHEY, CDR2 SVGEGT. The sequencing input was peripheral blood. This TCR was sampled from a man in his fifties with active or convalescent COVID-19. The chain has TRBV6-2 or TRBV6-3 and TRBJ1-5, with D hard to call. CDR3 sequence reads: CASSSETTFNQPQHF. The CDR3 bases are TGTGCCAGCAGTTCCGAAACAACGTTCAATCAGCCCCAGCATTTT.